Below, one TCR beta chain is given with its context. Its antigen remains unidentified. A much larger clone is a single base away; this may be a read error. The data were taken from a study of regulatory T cells in long-lasting Graves disease. Points from the study as a whole: Public clonotype sharing was higher in persistent than newly diagnosed patients.

Sequencing libraries for TCR beta were prepared with iRepertoire HTBI primers and Arm-PCR of CDR3 regions. Via MiXCR, TCRdb re-called the multiplex PCR reads, giving one row per CDR3 protein. The sample includes 400,000 to 500,000 distinct CDR3 sequences, roughly 15% of them seen just once. Time point specified: newly diagnosed GD, antithyroid drugs for less than 3 months. RNA extracted from PBMCs served as the sequencing template. In addition, the sample was reused for a study of T cells in Graves' hyperthyroidism and ophthalmopathy. This second study says: The HTBI set primed first-round TCR CDR3 RT-PCR.

This TCR was sampled from a woman between 40 and 50 years old with Graves disease. The sample consisted of peripheral blood mononuclear cells (PBMCs), taken at new diagnosis, from a patient treated with antithyroid drugs.

This chain's CDR3 is CAGSYLEGTQYF. DNA for the CDR3: TGTGCCGGCAGTTACCTAGAAGGGACCCAGTACTTC. The gene calls are TRBV6-5 and TRBJ2-5; D is ambiguous. The CDR3 is made up of 12 amino acids. The germline V gene encodes CDR1 MNHEY and CDR2 SVGAGI.